The 25 T cell receptor beta chains below were found in one sample sequenced in a study of blood T cell repertoires in COVID-19. Assay used: immunoSEQ multiplex PCR; TCRdb lists only in-frame clones, some missing. The sample has some 200,000 clones, about 85% seen once. Sequenced input: peripheral blood. These TCRs come from a woman in her seventies with COVID-19, enrolled during active disease.

The J gene is TRBJ2-1, the V gene TRBV3-1 (or the pseudogene TRBV3-2); tentatively, D is TRBD2 (6 bases). The germline gives CDR1 LGHDT, CDR2 YNNKEL (reference sequence). The germline V and J ends were trimmed by 2 bases and 0 bases, with 8 bases remaining between them. This CDR3 spans 15 amino acids. The CDR3 loop is CASSQSTSSYNEQFF. For the CDR3, the DNA is TGTGCCAGCAGCCAATCGACTAGCTCCTACAATGAGCAGTTCTTC.

V is TRBV28 and J is TRBJ2-7; 11 bases line up with TRBD2. This CDR3 has 14 residues. The V gene's germline CDR1 is MDHEN and CDR2 SYDVKM. The V gene end was trimmed by 6 bases and the J gene end by 2 bases; junction bases not matched to a gene: 3. The CDR3 spells CASSQTSGTYEQYF. In DNA, the CDR3 is TGTGCCAGCAGCCAGACTAGCGGGACCTACGAGCAGTACTTC.

The V gene is TRBV6-1, the J gene TRBJ2-5, with a weak D call TRBD2 (6 bases). Germline V lookup: CDR1 MNHNS, CDR2 SASEGT. This CDR3 has 14 residues. The V end lost 5 bases, the J end lost 5 bases, and 15 bases lay between the germline ends. CDR3 sequence (DNA): TGTGCCAGCAGTCCCCGGGACCGGGGGGAGACCCAGTACTTC. Protein product: CASSPRDRGETQYF.

V is TRBV5-1 and J is TRBJ2-1; the D gene is possibly TRBD2 (5 bases). The CDR3 is 16 amino acids. V lost 3 bases, J lost 7 bases, and 20 bases lay in between. The germline gives CDR1 SGHRS, CDR2 YFSETQ. CDR3 residues: CASSSNPTILGNEQFF. The CDR3 nucleotides read TGCGCCAGCAGCTCCAACCCGACTATCCTAGGGAATGAGCAGTTCTTC.

The rearrangement uses TRBV30 and TRBJ1-1; D is uncertain. Looked up from germline, CDR1 is GTSNPN and CDR2 is SVGIG (reference sequence). This CDR3 spans 13 amino acids. The germline V and J ends were trimmed by 1 base and 1 base, with 7 bases remaining between them. CDR3 nucleotides: TGTGCCTGGAGTGAATCCGGGAACACTGAAGCTTTCTTT. Encoded protein: CAWSESGNTEAFF.

The chain is built from TRBV7-8 and TRBJ2-1; 8 nucleotides agree with TRBD2. The CDR3 totals 16 residues. Germline CDR1 and CDR2: SGHVS and FQNEAQ. With 5 bases clipped from V and 7 bases from J, the junction kept 13 bases outside the gene matches. CDR3: CASSADPGGGRNEQFF. DNA of the CDR3: TGTGCCAGCAGCGCAGACCCCGGGGGGGGCCGGAATGAGCAGTTCTTC.

This CDR3 reads CASSYSSQGKSPLHF. CDR3 coding DNA: TGTGCCAGCAGTTACTCGAGTCAGGGAAAATCACCCCTCCACTTT. The chain recombines TRBV6-5 with TRBJ1-6; TRBD1 is a possible D gene (5 bases). CDR1 is MNHEY and CDR2 is SVGAGI in the germline V gene. The CDR3 consists of 15 residues. Deletions cut 0 bases from V and 10 bases from J, with 13 bases between.

The rearrangement links TRBV5-4 to TRBJ2-7; TRBD2 matches 9 bases. This CDR3 comprises 18 residues. V trimming: 2 bases; J trimming: 4 bases; junction bases outside the gene matches: 16. From germline, CDR1 is SGHNT and CDR2 YYREEE (reference sequence). As DNA, the CDR3 is TGTGCCAGCAGCTTTGCGGGAGGGCCCACCCGCCCAATATACGAGCAGTACTTC. Its translation: CASSFAGGPTRPIYEQYF.

This clone occurred once. The V and J genes are TRBV21-1 and TRBJ1-3. TRBV21-1 represents a pseudogene. This CDR3 is built from 15 residues. The CDR3 sequence: CASSNPRGGTNTIYF. The CDR3, as DNA: TGTGCCAGCAGCAATCCTCGCGGGGGTACAAACACCATATATTTT.

The J gene is TRBJ2-2, the V gene TRBV29-1, with D maybe TRBD2 (5 bases). The CDR3 has 17 amino acids. V lost 7 bases to trimming and J lost 1 base, with 22 bases between them. Per the germline V gene, CDR1 is SQVTM and CDR2 is ANQGSEA. CDR3 amino acids: CSGRLRTVAGNTGELFF. DNA for the CDR3: TGCAGCGGTAGACTGAGGACTGTCGCGGGGAACACCGGGGAGCTGTTTTTT.

The chain joins TRBV20-1 to TRBJ1-1; maybe TRBD1 (6 bases). V gave up 3 bases and J gave up 4 bases, with 15 bases separating them. This CDR3 has 14 residues. CDR1 DFQATT and CDR2 SNEGSKA come from the germline V gene (reference sequence). The CDR3 here is CSASWGQRGTEAFF. CDR3 DNA sequence: TGCAGTGCTAGTTGGGGGCAGAGAGGCACTGAAGCTTTCTTT.

The rearrangement joins TRBV11-3 to TRBJ2-2; the match to TRBD2 covers 7 bases. CDR1 is SGHNT and CDR2 is YENEEA in the germline V gene. The V gene end was trimmed by 5 bases and the J gene end by 8 bases; junction bases not matched to a gene: 14. CDR3 length: 16 amino acids. CDR3: CASSPRSPGGSGELFF. The DNA for the CDR3 is TGTGCCAGCAGCCCAAGGTCTCCCGGGGGGTCTGGGGAGCTGTTTTTT. The full variable domain, completed using reference TRBV11-3 and TRBJ2-2, is EAGVVQSPRYKIIEKKQPVAFWCNPISGHNTLYWYLQNLGQGPELLIRYENEEAVDDSQLPKDRFSAERLKGVDSTLKIQPAELGDSAVYLCASSPRSPGGSGELFFGEGSRLTVL.

The rearrangement joins TRBV21-1 to TRBJ2-1; whether TRBD2, the table's D call, matches the DNA was not checked. TRBV21-1 has pseudogene status. This CDR3 is 12 amino acids long. The DNA of the CDR3 is TGTGCCAGCATAGGACTAGCGGATGAGCAGTTCTTC. This encodes CASIGLADEQFF.

The chain combines TRBV11-2 with TRBJ2-7; D gene uncertain. This CDR3 contains 12 residues. The germline V gene has CDR1 SGHAT and CDR2 FQNNGV. V was shortened by 5 bases and J by 5 bases, with 10 bases between the two germline ends. The CDR3 protein is CASSAYRDEQYV. In DNA form, the CDR3 reads TGTGCCAGCAGCGCGTACCGGGACGAGCAGTACGTC.

The gene calls are TRBV2 and TRBJ2-1; 15 nucleotides match TRBD2. Germline V gene data show CDR1 as SNHLY and CDR2 as FYNNEI. The junction had 10 bases not matched to a gene; V was cut back by 7 bases and J by 0 bases. The CDR3 totals 19 residues. As DNA, the CDR3 is TGTGCCAGCAAGGGGCCCGGACTAGCGGGAGGGCTCTCCTACAATGAGCAGTTCTTC. Translating it yields CASKGPGLAGGLSYNEQFF.

This clone has more than one count but fewer than ten. V usage is TRBV18 and J usage is TRBJ2-3; D gene uncertain. Germline lookup yields CDR1 KGHSH and CDR2 LQKENI. Trimming pared 6 bases from V and 0 bases from J, leaving 13 bases between. The CDR3 is 15 residues long. CDR3 nucleotide sequence: TGTGCCAGCTCGGCGTCGCTAGGCAGCACAGATACGCAGTATTTT. As protein: CASSASLGSTDTQYF.

The chain joins TRBV7-2 to TRBJ1-5, with a tentative D call TRBD1 (6 bases). CDR3 length: 15 amino acids. Germline lookup yields CDR1 SGHTA and CDR2 FQGNSA. V dropped 4 bases and J dropped 7 bases, with 17 bases sitting between them. This chain's CDR3 is CASSSTSIQGQPQHF. In DNA form, the CDR3 reads TGTGCCAGCAGCTCTACTTCCATACAGGGACAGCCCCAGCATTTT.

The gene calls are TRBV5-1 and TRBJ2-3, with 9 bases lining up with TRBD2. The junction had 10 bases not matched to a gene; V was cut back by 0 bases and J by 8 bases. The germline CDR1 and CDR2 sequences are SGHRS and YFSETQ. The CDR3 spans 16 residues. In nucleotides, the CDR3 is TGCGCCAGCAGCTTGGAAGGTAGCGGGGGTTTAGTTACGCAGTATTTT. This sequence encodes CASSLEGSGGLVTQYF.

The chain uses TRBV5-1 and TRBJ2-1, with 10 bases aligning to TRBD1. Germline V lookup: CDR1 SGHRS, CDR2 YFSETQ. The CDR3 extends over 15 amino acids. Losses at the gene ends were 4 bases for V and 8 bases for J; bases not matched to a gene: 9. This CDR3 is CASSTPGQGIDEQFF. The CDR3 DNA reads as TGCGCCAGCAGCACCCCGGGACAGGGGATCGATGAGCAGTTCTTC.

V usage is TRBV6-6 and J usage is TRBJ2-1, with 13 positions matching TRBD2. The CDR3 totals 15 residues. After removal of 5 bases from V and 5 bases from J, the junction contained 3 bases not matched to a gene. CDR1 and CDR2 (germline): MNHNY, SVGAGI (reference sequence). The CDR3 sequence: CASSPGTSGNNEQFF. Here the CDR3 DNA reads TGTGCCAGCAGTCCCGGGACTAGCGGGAACAATGAGCAGTTCTTC.

V is TRBV3-1 (or the pseudogene TRBV3-2) and J is TRBJ1-6; no reliable D call. From germline, CDR1 is LGHDT and CDR2 YNNKEL (reference sequence). Trimming took 0 bases from V and 7 from J, leaving 13 bases between them. The CDR3 runs to 16 residues. The CDR3 bases are TGTGCCAGCAGCCAAGAAGATGGCAGGCGAAATTCACCCCTCCACTTT. Its translation: CASSQEDGRRNSPLHF.

The rearrangement joins TRBV9 to TRBJ2-2; 9 bases line up with TRBD1. This CDR3 is built from 16 residues. Germline loops: CDR1 SGDLS, CDR2 YYNGEE. Trimming removed 3 bases from V and 0 bases from J; junction bases left unmatched: 3. The CDR3 region is CASSAGDRANTGELFF. The CDR3 DNA follows: TGTGCCAGCAGCGCCGGGGACAGGGCGAACACCGGGGAGCTGTTTTTT.

CDR3 nucleotide sequence: TGTGCCAGCAGCTTGGGTCAGGGCGCACCCCTCCACTTT. Its translation is CASSLGQGAPLHF. The genes are TRBV5-4 and TRBJ1-6, with a tentative D call TRBD1 (5 bases). The V end lost 0 bases, the J end lost 11 bases, and 9 bases lay between the germline ends. Germline values: CDR1 SGHNT, CDR2 YYREEE (reference sequence). The length of the CDR3 is 13 residues.

The rearrangement uses TRBV24-1 and TRBJ2-7; possible D gene TRBD1, 5 bases. Germline assignment: CDR1 KGHDR and CDR2 SFDVKD. Trimming shortened V by 9 bases and J by 0 bases, and 11 bases separated the two germline ends. The CDR3 has 13 residues. CDR3 in amino acids: CATGDSFSYEQYF. The CDR3 DNA reads TGTGCCACCGGCGACAGTTTCTCCTACGAGCAGTACTTC.

The chain has TRBV30 and TRBJ1-5; the D gene is possibly TRBD1 (6 bases). The V and J ends lost 8 bases and 4 bases respectively, with 12 bases between them. Germline CDR1 reads GTSNPN; CDR2 reads SVGIG (reference sequence). The CDR3 extends over 12 amino acids. The CDR3 loop is CAGNQGNQPQHF. The CDR3 coding sequence is TGTGCCGGGAACCAGGGGAATCAGCCCCAGCATTTT.